The 19 T cell receptor beta chains below come from one sample, sequenced in a study of blood T cells in healthy people across ages. The second PCR ran about 7 to 12 cycles with a sample-barcoded 5' primer and J-beta primers. TCRdb re-analysed the 5' RACE reads in MiXCR, keeping a single row per CDR3 protein. In the table there are around 970,000 distinct CDR3 sequences, 51% of which are singletons. The source material was blood. These receptor sequences come from a woman aged 55 to 70 in good health.

This chain connects TRBV15 to TRBJ2-5; the match to TRBD1 covers 7 bases. CDR3 length: 15 amino acids. The ends lost 1 base at V and 2 bases at J; junction bases unmatched: 4. Germline values: CDR1 LNHNV, CDR2 YYDKDF (reference sequence). CDR3 residues: CATSRGDRKQETQYF. CDR3 coding DNA: TGTGCCACCAGCAGAGGGGACAGAAAACAAGAGACCCAGTACTTC. Using reference TRBV15 and TRBJ2-5 for the parts outside the CDR3, the full variable domain is DAMVIQNPRYQVTQFGKPVTLSCSQTLNHNVMYWYQQKSSQAPKLLFHYYDKDFNNEADTPDNFQSRRPNTSFCFLDIRSPGLGDTAMYLCATSRGDRKQETQYFGPGTRLLVL.

There are a few counts of this clonotype. The rearrangement joins TRBV9 to TRBJ2-7; 8 bases agree with TRBD1. The V segment lost 3 bases and the J segment 3 bases; nucleotides outside the gene matches: 2. The length of the CDR3 is 13 residues. The germline V gene encodes CDR1 SGDLS and CDR2 YYNGEE. DNA for the CDR3: TGTGCCAGCAGCGGAGGGACAGGCTACGAGCAGTACTTC. Protein: CASSGGTGYEQYF.

This clonotype has a handful of counts. The DNA for the CDR3 is TGTGCCAGCAGCCCAATTCGAAGCACAGATACGCAGTATTTT. Translating it yields CASSPIRSTDTQYF. The rearrangement uses TRBV7-2 and TRBJ2-3; unclear D gene. Per germline, CDR1 SGHTA and CDR2 FQGNSA. Trimming removed 5 bases from V and 0 bases from J, with 9 bases in between. CDR3 size: 14 residues. Combining the CDR3 with reference TRBV7-2 and TRBJ2-3 gives the whole variable domain GAGVSQSPSNKVTEKGKDVELRCDPISGHTALYWYRQSLGQGLEFLIYFQGNSAPDKSGLPSDRFSAERTGGSVSTLTIQRTQQEDSAVYLCASSPIRSTDTQYFGPGTRLTVL.

This chain uses TRBV7-9 with TRBJ2-7, with 7 bases identical to TRBD1. The DNA end favors TRBJ2-5, so the J call may be wrong. From germline, CDR1 is SEHNR and CDR2 FQNEAQ (reference sequence). This CDR3 is built from 13 residues. CDR3 sequence: CASSIDRAETQYF. DNA for the CDR3: TGTGCCAGCAGCATCGACAGGGCAGAGACCCAGTACTTC.

This clonotype appeared a few times. V usage is TRBV27 and J usage is TRBJ2-4; TRBD2 might be the D (5 bases). The V end was cut by 6 bases, the J end by 6 bases, with 12 bases between. The CDR3 is 13 amino acids. Germline CDR1 MNHEY, CDR2 SMNVEV (reference sequence). CDR3 residues: CASSGVPGNIQYF. CDR3 bases: TGTGCCAGCAGCGGGGTCCCGGGAAACATTCAGTACTTC.

This rearrangement joins TRBV20-1 to TRBJ2-3, with TRBD2 matching 7 bases. V lost 4 bases to trimming and J lost 0 bases; unmatched junction nucleotides: 7. This CDR3 is 15 amino acids long. Germline V CDR1 and CDR2: DFQATT, SNEGSKA (reference sequence). The CDR3 region is CSAIPAGMSTDTQYF. The CDR3 DNA reads as TGCAGTGCTATCCCAGCGGGAATGAGCACAGATACGCAGTATTTT.

This chain joins TRBV20-1 and TRBJ2-7, with D uncertain. The CDR3 spans 14 residues. The V gene lost 3 bases and the J gene lost 4 bases, with 16 bases spanning the gap. Per the germline V gene, CDR1 is DFQATT and CDR2 is SNEGSKA (reference sequence). This chain's CDR3 is CSASLRPPYYEQYF. The CDR3 DNA is TGCAGTGCTAGTTTGCGGCCGCCCTATTACGAGCAGTACTTC.

The gene calls are TRBV2 and TRBJ2-3; D perhaps matches TRBD2 (6 bases). V was cut by 8 bases and J by 4 bases, with 16 bases left in between. The germline CDR1 and CDR2 sequences are SNHLY and FYNNEI. The CDR3 contains 14 residues. For the CDR3, the DNA is TGTGCCAGCTCGATAGAGCGGGCCCCAGATACGCAGTATTTT. Translated: CASSIERAPDTQYF.

This clonotype has only a few counts. The chain carries TRBV3-1 and TRBJ2-3; D is possibly TRBD2 (6 bases). The CDR3 is made up of 15 amino acids. The germline V gene has CDR1 LGHDT and CDR2 YNNKEL (reference sequence). Trimming left V 2 bases short and J 1 base short, with 10 bases between. The CDR3 DNA is TGTGCCAGCAGCCAACTTAGCGGAGGCACAGATACGCAGTATTTT. Its translation: CASSQLSGGTDTQYF.

The chain has TRBV7-2 and TRBJ2-5, with no clear D. Germline CDR1 and CDR2: SGHTA and FQGNSA. V lost 1 base to trimming and J lost 5 bases, with 17 bases between them. The CDR3 is 16 amino acids. The CDR3 protein is CASSLDSAWASETQYF. In DNA, the CDR3 is TGTGCCAGCAGCTTAGATTCGGCGTGGGCGTCGGAGACCCAGTACTTC.

The CDR3 reads CSARDSGGAYDQFF. The CDR3 bases are TGCAGTGCTAGAGACAGCGGGGGGGCCTACGATCAGTTCTTC. The chain employs TRBV20-1 and TRBJ2-1; 10 nucleotides agree with TRBD2. CDR3 length equals 14 residues. V lost 0 bases and J lost 13; bases outside the gene matches: 9. Germline V lookup: CDR1 DFQATT, CDR2 SNEGSKA (reference sequence).

The chain employs TRBV27 and TRBJ1-1; D is ambiguous. CDR3 size: 14 residues. CDR1 and CDR2 from the germline V gene are MNHEY and SMNVEV (reference sequence). Between the trimmed V and J ends, which lost 6 bases and 1 base, there was a span of 12 bases. CDR3 amino acids: CASRSKRRNTEAFF. CDR3 coding DNA: TGTGCCAGCAGAAGCAAAAGGCGGAACACTGAAGCTTTCTTT.

This clonotype has just a few counts. A junction end diverges from the germline sequence, so it may reflect a read error. V is TRBV29-1 and J is TRBJ1-1; the D is unclear. This CDR3 is 13 amino acids long. Per germline, CDR1 SQVTM and CDR2 ANQGSEA. Written as DNA, the CDR3 is TGCGGCGTTGCAGGTTGGGGGAACACTGAAGCTTTCTTT. Its protein product is CGVAGWGNTEAFF.

CDR3 bases: TGTGCCAGCAGCGACAGGAGAGATCAGCCCCAGCATTTT. Its translation is CASSDRRDQPQHF. V usage is TRBV6-2 or TRBV6-3 and J usage is TRBJ1-5, with D possibly matching TRBD1 (6 bases). V was shortened by 6 bases and J by 5 bases, with 11 bases between the two germline ends. The germline CDR1 and CDR2 sequences are MNHEY and SVGEGT. The CDR3 totals 13 residues.

The genes are TRBV7-8 and TRBJ2-5, with D perhaps matching TRBD1 (6 bases). Per germline, CDR1 SGHVS and CDR2 FQNEAQ. V lost 1 base and J 4 bases, leaving 13 bases between the germline ends. This CDR3 has 15 amino acids. CDR3 sequence: CASSLGAGVGETQYF. In DNA form, the CDR3 reads TGTGCCAGCAGCTTAGGGGCAGGGGTTGGAGAGACCCAGTACTTC.

The CDR3, as DNA: TGCAGCGTTGTACAGGGACCAGATACGCAGTATTTT. Protein sequence: CSVVQGPDTQYF. The V and J genes are TRBV29-1 and TRBJ2-3, with D perhaps matching TRBD1 (6 bases). Per germline, CDR1 SQVTM and CDR2 ANQGSEA. This CDR3 region has 12 residues. The germline V and J ends were trimmed by 4 bases and 4 bases, with 9 bases remaining between them.

The chain joins TRBV21-1 to TRBJ2-2; the table assigns TRBD1, which was not confirmed against the DNA. TRBV21-1 is a pseudogene. This CDR3 spans 14 amino acids. The CDR3 loop reads CATRDRVVTGELFF. CDR3 sequence (DNA): TGTGCCACCAGGGACAGGGTGGTCACCGGGGAGCTGTTTTTT.

This clonotype was seen a handful of times. This rearrangement joins TRBV20-1 to TRBJ2-7; tentatively, D is TRBD1 (5 bases). CDR1 is DFQATT, CDR2 SNEGSKA, per germline (reference sequence). V dropped 3 bases and J dropped 5 bases, with 17 bases sitting between them. The CDR3 runs 14 residues. Written as DNA, the CDR3 is TGCAGTGCTAGCCAGGGTAGGGGCGTCCACGAGCAGTACTTC. Its protein product is CSASQGRGVHEQYF.

In this sample, this clonotype turned up a few times. The genes are TRBV20-1 and TRBJ2-3, with D possibly being TRBD2 (6 bases). V lost 4 bases and J lost 3, with 17 bases in between. Germline loops: CDR1 DFQATT, CDR2 SNEGSKA (reference sequence). The CDR3 has 15 amino acids. CDR3 bases: TGCAGTGCTATTGAGGGGACTGAGTATACAGATACGCAGTATTTT. This translates into CSAIEGTEYTDTQYF.